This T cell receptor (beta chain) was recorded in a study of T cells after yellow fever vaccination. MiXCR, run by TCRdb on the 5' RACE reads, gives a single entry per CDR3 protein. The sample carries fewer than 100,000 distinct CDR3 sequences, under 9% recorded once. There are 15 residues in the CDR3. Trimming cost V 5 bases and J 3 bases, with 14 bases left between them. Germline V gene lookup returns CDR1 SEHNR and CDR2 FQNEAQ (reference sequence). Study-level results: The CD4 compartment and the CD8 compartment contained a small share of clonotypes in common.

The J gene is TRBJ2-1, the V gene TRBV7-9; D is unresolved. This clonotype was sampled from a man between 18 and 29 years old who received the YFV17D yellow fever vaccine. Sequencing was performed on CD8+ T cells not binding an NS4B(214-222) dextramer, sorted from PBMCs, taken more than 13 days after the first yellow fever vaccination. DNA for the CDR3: TGTGCCAGCAGCCCGAGATACTCGGTCTACAATGAGCAGTTCTTC. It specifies CASSPRYSVYNEQFF. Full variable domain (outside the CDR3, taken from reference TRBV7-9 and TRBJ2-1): DTGVSQNPRHKITKRGQNVTFRCDPISEHNRLYWYRQTLGQGPEFLTYFQNEAQLEKSRLLSDRFSAERPKGSFSTLEIQRTEQGDSAMYLCASSPRYSVYNEQFFGPGTRLTVL.